These 30 T cell receptor beta chains were all obtained from the same sample, sequenced in a study of blood T cell repertoires in COVID-19. Some clones are missing from TCRdb's copy, which holds only in-frame ones; the method was immunoSEQ multiplex PCR. In the table there are more than 250,000 clones, approximately 90% of which are singletons. Sequenced sample: PBMCs or T cells enriched from blood (not recorded which). The receptors were gathered from a woman aged 25 to 45 who had recovered from COVID-19.

This clone came up once. J is TRBJ1-1 and V is TRBV4-2; D is ambiguous. Germline V lookup: CDR1 LGHNA, CDR2 YNFKEQ. This CDR3 comprises 13 residues. V lost 0 bases and J 6 bases, leaving 8 bases between the germline ends. CDR3 in DNA: TGTGCCAGCAGCCAAGACCCCGGGGCTGAAGCTTTCTTT. Protein: CASSQDPGAEAFF.

This clone has a count of ten or more. This chain uses TRBV25-1 with TRBJ1-1; D not resolved. The CDR3 runs to 13 residues. Trimming left V 7 bases short and J 4 bases short, with 13 bases between. Germline V gene lookup returns CDR1 MGHDK and CDR2 SYGVNS. CDR3 DNA: TGTGCCAGCACCGGACTTACCATCACTGAAGCTTTCTTT. Its translation is CASTGLTITEAFF. Variable domain in full (rest from reference TRBV25-1 and TRBJ1-1): EADIYQTPRYLVIGTGKKITLECSQTMGHDKMYWYQQDPGMELHLIHYSYGVNSTEKGDLSSESTVSRIRTEHFPLTLESARPSHTSQYLCASTGLTITEAFFGQGTRLTVV.

The chain couples TRBV5-4 to TRBJ1-6; D ambiguous. Germline V gene data show CDR1 as SGHNT and CDR2 as YYREEE (reference sequence). CDR3 length: 13 amino acids. The germline V and J ends were trimmed by 1 base and 7 bases, with 6 bases remaining between them. CDR3 in amino acids: CASSLFLNSPLHF. In DNA, the CDR3 is TGTGCCAGCAGCTTGTTTCTGAATTCACCCCTCCACTTT.

The chain couples TRBV19 to TRBJ2-2; 11 bases agree with TRBD2. The CDR3 length is 16 residues. Trimming took 6 bases from V and 1 from J; bases not matched to a gene: 4. The germline gives CDR1 LNHDA, CDR2 SQIVND (reference sequence). The CDR3 DNA reads as TGTGCCAGTAGCAACGGACTAGCGGGGAACACCGGGGAGCTGTTTTTT. Amino acid sequence: CASSNGLAGNTGELFF.

The V gene is TRBV6-4, the J gene TRBJ1-5; TRBD1 matches 8 bases. There are 17 residues in the CDR3. V was clipped by 7 bases and J by 3 bases; unmatched bases: 14. Germline V gene data show CDR1 as MRHNA and CDR2 as SNTAGT. CDR3 coding DNA: TGTGCCAGCATCTATGGGCCGGACAGGGCGGCCAATCAGCCCCAGCATTTT. Residues: CASIYGPDRAANQPQHF.

This sequence joins TRBV3-1 (or the pseudogene TRBV3-2) and TRBJ2-1; 11 positions agree with TRBD2. V lost 0 bases, J lost 3 bases, and 7 bases stayed unmatched. Per the germline V gene, CDR1 is LGHDT and CDR2 is YNNKEL (reference sequence). The CDR3 spans 18 residues. In DNA, the CDR3 is TGTGCCAGCAGCCAAGATGTGGCTAGCGGGGGGTACTACAATGAGCAGTTCTTC. Translation gives CASSQDVASGGYYNEQFF.

This sequence joins TRBV5-4 and TRBJ2-2; 10 bases agree with TRBD2. This CDR3 has 15 amino acids. CDR1 and CDR2 from the germline V gene are SGHNT and YYREEE (reference sequence). V lost 4 bases and J lost 5; bases outside the gene matches: 5. The CDR3 is CASSDLAGGTGELFF. CDR3 in DNA: TGTGCCAGCAGCGACTTAGCGGGGGGTACCGGGGAGCTGTTTTTT.

J is TRBJ2-3 and V is TRBV9; no firm D call. The V gene lost 4 bases and the J gene lost 0 bases, with 9 bases spanning the gap. CDR3 size: 14 residues. CDR1 SGDLS and CDR2 YYNGEE come from the germline V gene. CDR3 loop: CASSPHTSTDTQYF. The CDR3 region has the DNA TGTGCCAGCAGCCCGCATACTAGCACAGATACGCAGTATTTT.

The chain joins TRBV7-2 to TRBJ2-1, with 8 bases identical to TRBD2. The CDR3 contains 15 residues. The germline V gene has CDR1 SGHTA and CDR2 FQGNSA. J lost 3 bases, V lost 5 bases, and 6 bases had no gene match. The DNA of the CDR3 is TGTGCCAGCAGCACCTTAAGCGGGGGCTACAATGAGCAGTTCTTC. This translates into CASSTLSGGYNEQFF.

Of note for this clone: Different DNA sequences within this sample yield the same CDR3. V gene TRBV5-1 combines with J gene TRBJ2-5; TRBD1 is a possible D gene (5 bases). Germline CDR1 SGHRS, CDR2 YFSETQ. V lost 1 base and J lost 5, with 12 bases in between. This CDR3 contains 14 residues. CDR3 bases: TGCGCCAGCAGCTTGCGGCAGGGTGGCGAGACCCAGTACTTC. This translates into CASSLRQGGETQYF.

J is TRBJ1-1 and V is TRBV6-1; maybe TRBD1 (5 bases). The germline CDR1 and CDR2 sequences are MNHNS and SASEGT. V lost 2 bases to trimming and J lost 0 bases, with 22 bases between them. CDR3 size: 19 residues. CDR3 loop: CASSERGGYGGGVNTEAFF. Here the CDR3 DNA reads TGTGCCAGCAGTGAACGGGGCGGTTATGGAGGCGGGGTGAACACTGAAGCTTTCTTT.

V usage is TRBV4-1 and J usage is TRBJ2-6; D is perhaps TRBD1 (8 bases). The CDR3 loop spans 16 amino acids. V lost 6 bases to trimming and J lost 3 bases, with 15 bases between them. Per the germline V gene, CDR1 is MGHRA and CDR2 is YSYEKL. CDR3 coding DNA: TGCGCCAGCAGGGCACAGGGGGAGGGTGGGGCCAACGTCCTGACTTTC. It encodes CASRAQGEGGANVLTF.

J is TRBJ1-2 and V is TRBV6-5, with unresolved D. CDR1 and CDR2 from the germline V gene are MNHEY and SVGAGI. The CDR3 has 14 residues. The V gene lost 6 bases and the J gene lost 6 bases, with 17 bases spanning the gap. The CDR3 DNA is TGTGCCAGCAGCAAAAGGTCCGGGAACCATGGCTACACCTTC. It is translated as CASSKRSGNHGYTF.

This chain uses TRBV19 with TRBJ2-7; 11 nucleotides line up with TRBD1. CDR1 and CDR2 (germline): LNHDA, SQIVND (reference sequence). CDR3 size: 16 residues. The trim removed 6 bases at V and 0 bases at J, leaving 7 bases unmatched. Here the CDR3 reads CASRRTGGGDSYEQYF. The CDR3 coding sequence is TGTGCCAGTAGACGGACAGGGGGCGGAGACTCCTACGAGCAGTACTTC.

V usage is TRBV5-1 and J usage is TRBJ1-1; D gene uncertain. The CDR3 is made up of 15 amino acids. CDR1 and CDR2 (germline): SGHRS, YFSETQ. Trimming removed 0 bases at V and 1 base at J, with 10 bases between. For the CDR3, the DNA is TGCGCCAGCAGCTTGGGGGGAGGTACGAACACTGAAGCTTTCTTT. Translating gives CASSLGGGTNTEAFF.

The chain uses TRBV3-1 (or the pseudogene TRBV3-2) and TRBJ1-1, with TRBD1 as a possible D gene (6 bases). The CDR3 has 18 residues. Trimming cost V 4 bases and J 2 bases, with 23 bases left between them. Germline CDR1 LGHDT, CDR2 YNNKEL (reference sequence). CDR3 DNA: TGTGCCAGCAGCCTCCGGGACAACGGCCAGAAGAACAACACTGAAGCTTTCTTT. Residues: CASSLRDNGQKNNTEAFF.

The rearrangement joins TRBV15 to TRBJ2-5; D uncertain. Germline V CDR1 and CDR2: LNHNV, YYDKDF (reference sequence). This CDR3 spans 13 amino acids. V was clipped by 5 bases and J by 7 bases, with 14 bases between them. The CDR3 spells CATSWSRVGTQYF. CDR3 bases: TGTGCCACCAGCTGGAGCCGAGTGGGGACCCAGTACTTC.

The rearrangement joins TRBV19 to TRBJ2-7; TRBD1 matches 9 bases. Germline loops: CDR1 LNHDA, CDR2 SQIVND (reference sequence). The V gene end was trimmed by 4 bases and the J gene end by 1 base; junction bases not matched to a gene: 5. The CDR3 extends over 15 amino acids. CDR3 DNA: TGTGCCAGTAGTAGGGGACAGGGACTTTCCTACGAGCAGTACTTC. Translated: CASSRGQGLSYEQYF. The full variable domain, rest sourced from reference TRBV19 and TRBJ2-7, is DGGITQSPKYLFRKEGQNVTLSCEQNLNHDAMYWYRQDPGQGLRLIYYSQIVNDFQKGDIAEGYSVSREKKESFPLTVTSAQKNPTAFYLCASSRGQGLSYEQYFGPGTRLTVT.

The chain uses TRBV25-1 and TRBJ1-2; TRBD1 aligns across 8 bases. This CDR3 comprises 13 residues. Germline values: CDR1 MGHDK, CDR2 SYGVNS. With V trimmed by 6 bases and J by 8 bases, 8 bases remained unmatched. This chain's CDR3 is CASRPTGAKGYTF. CDR3 nucleotide sequence: TGTGCCAGCAGGCCGACAGGGGCAAAAGGCTACACCTTC.

The chain recombines TRBV4-1 with TRBJ2-1, with 10 bases matching TRBD2. With 6 bases clipped from V and 0 bases from J, the junction kept 5 bases outside the gene matches. The CDR3 runs to 16 residues. The germline V gene encodes CDR1 MGHRA and CDR2 YSYEKL. The CDR3 spells CASRLAGGSSYNEQFF. The CDR3 DNA sequence: TGCGCCAGCAGGTTAGCGGGGGGCAGCTCCTACAATGAGCAGTTCTTC.

The table lists this clone with a count of one. The chain links TRBV2 to TRBJ2-5; TRBD2 might be the D (7 bases). The CDR3 is 19 residues long. Germline V gene sequence: CDR1 SNHLY, CDR2 FYNNEI. V lost 7 bases and J 5 bases, leaving 32 bases between the germline ends. The CDR3 sequence: CASKSGGPSRQRGAETQYF. CDR3 nucleotides: TGTGCCAGCAAAAGTGGGGGGCCTAGTAGACAGCGGGGCGCTGAGACCCAGTACTTC.

The chain recombines TRBV5-1 with TRBJ2-3, with 7 bases fitting TRBD1. Trimming at V came to 4 bases and at J to 3 bases, leaving 5 bases not matched to a gene. The V gene's germline CDR1 is SGHRS and CDR2 YFSETQ. This CDR3 is 14 amino acids long. CDR3 amino acids: CASSPGQRTDTQYF. DNA for the CDR3: TGCGCCAGCAGCCCGGGACAGAGAACAGATACGCAGTATTTT.

This clone was picked up one time. J is TRBJ1-2 and V is TRBV15; D unresolved. Trimming cost V 1 base and J 7 bases, with 10 bases left between them. This CDR3 is built from 13 residues. The germline gives CDR1 LNHNV, CDR2 YYDKDF (reference sequence). This CDR3 reads CATSRGRGGGYTF. The CDR3 DNA reads TGTGCCACCAGCAGAGGCCGGGGTGGTGGCTACACCTTC.

The V and J genes are TRBV6-5 and TRBJ1-6; possible D gene TRBD1, 5 bases. The germline V gene has CDR1 MNHEY and CDR2 SVGAGI. The V end lost 5 bases, the J end lost 9 bases, and 14 bases lay between the germline ends. The CDR3 is 14 amino acids. CDR3 amino acids: CASSLGRVVSPLHF. CDR3 nucleotide sequence: TGTGCCAGCAGTCTAGGCAGGGTTGTTTCACCCCTCCACTTT.

The V call is TRBV5-4, the J call TRBJ1-2; 7 bases match TRBD1. J lost 4 bases, V lost 4 bases, and 4 bases had no gene match. The CDR3 has 13 amino acids. CDR1 is SGHNT, CDR2 YYREEE, per germline (reference sequence). CDR3 amino acids: CASSHRQGYGYTF. CDR3 coding DNA: TGTGCCAGCAGCCATCGACAGGGCTATGGCTACACCTTC. Using reference TRBV5-4 and TRBJ1-2 for the parts outside the CDR3, the full variable domain is ETGVTQSPTHLIKTRGQQVTLRCSSQSGHNTVSWYQQALGQGPQFIFQYYREEENGRGNFPPRFSGLQFPNYSSELNVNALELDDSALYLCASSHRQGYGYTFGSGTRLTVV.

This clone appeared a single time. The genes are TRBV4-3 and TRBJ2-7; 9 bases are a match to TRBD2. Germline CDR1 and CDR2: LGHNA and YSLEER. Trimming cost V 0 bases and J 0 bases; bases outside gene matches: 9. The CDR3 is made up of 18 amino acids. CDR3 residues: CASSQEWASGASSYEQYF. The DNA for the CDR3 is TGCGCCAGCAGCCAAGAATGGGCTAGCGGGGCCAGCTCCTACGAGCAGTACTTC.

CDR3 protein: CASSRSWEETQYF. The CDR3 coding sequence is TGTGCCAGCAGCCGGAGTTGGGAGGAGACCCAGTACTTC. The gene calls are TRBV11-2 and TRBJ2-5; tentatively, D is TRBD2 (5 bases). The V gene's germline CDR1 is SGHAT and CDR2 FQNNGV. Trimming removed 5 bases from V and 5 bases from J, with 12 bases in between. The CDR3 sequence is 13 residues long.

This chain links TRBV6-2 or TRBV6-3 with TRBJ1-5; no definite D call. Trimming pared 6 bases from V and 0 bases from J, leaving 12 bases between. Germline V gene lookup returns CDR1 MNHEY and CDR2 SVGEGT. The CDR3 runs to 15 residues. CDR3: CASSNTRNSNQPQHF. CDR3 in DNA: TGTGCCAGCAGCAACACGCGGAATAGCAATCAGCCCCAGCATTTT.

CDR3 sequence reads: CASSRESGQPQHF. The CDR3 region has the DNA TGTGCCAGCAGCCGGGAGTCAGGGCAGCCCCAGCATTTT. V gene TRBV7-2 combines with J gene TRBJ1-5; D may be TRBD1 (5 bases). V lost 5 bases to trimming and J lost 7 bases, with 12 bases between them. CDR3 length equals 13 residues. In germline, CDR1 is SGHTA, CDR2 FQGNSA.

This sequence joins TRBV15 and TRBJ1-5, with D uncertain. Trimming left V 0 bases short and J 1 base short, with 13 bases between. CDR1 and CDR2 (germline): LNHNV, YYDKDF (reference sequence). The CDR3 is made up of 17 amino acids. As DNA, the CDR3 is TGTGCCACCAGCAGAGATCCCCCCCGGGGAAGCAATCAGCCCCAGCATTTT. Its translation is CATSRDPPRGSNQPQHF.